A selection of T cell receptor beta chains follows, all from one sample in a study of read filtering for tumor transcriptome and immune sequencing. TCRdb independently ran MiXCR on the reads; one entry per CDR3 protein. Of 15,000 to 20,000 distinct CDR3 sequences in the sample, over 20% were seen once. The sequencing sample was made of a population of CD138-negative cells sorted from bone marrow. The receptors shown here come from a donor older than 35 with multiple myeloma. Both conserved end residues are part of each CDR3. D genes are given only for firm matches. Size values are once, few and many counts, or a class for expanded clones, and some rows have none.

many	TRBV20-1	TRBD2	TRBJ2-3	CSARESPSGRIGADTQYF	TGCAGTGCTAGAGAGTCGCCTAGCGGGAGGATTGGGGCAGATACGCAGTATTTT
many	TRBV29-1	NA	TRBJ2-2	CSVHWGRYGELFF	TGCAGCGTCCATTGGGGCAGATACGGGGAGCTGTTTTTT
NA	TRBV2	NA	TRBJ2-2	CASTGRSTGELFF	TGTGCCAGCACCGGCAGGAGCACCGGGGAGCTGTTTTTT
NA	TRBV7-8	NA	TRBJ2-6	CASSSSTSSGANVLTF	TGTGCCAGCAGCTCCTCGACTTCTTCTGGGGCCAACGTCCTGACTTTC
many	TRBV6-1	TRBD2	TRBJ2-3	CASNTASGSPGDTQYF	TGTGCCAGCAATACGGCCAGCGGGAGTCCCGGGGATACGCAGTATTTT
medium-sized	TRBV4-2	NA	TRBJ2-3	CASSQDGVAEGDTQYF	TGTGCCAGCAGCCAAGATGGTGTGGCTGAGGGAGATACGCAGTATTTT
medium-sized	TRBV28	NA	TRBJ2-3	CASSLLQLGGDTQYF	TGTGCCAGCAGTTTATTACAGCTAGGAGGAGATACGCAGTATTTT
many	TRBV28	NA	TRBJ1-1	CASSLEVSNTEAFF	TGTGCCAGCAGTTTAGAGGTTTCCAACACTGAAGCTTTCTTT
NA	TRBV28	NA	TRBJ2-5	CASSYLSVAETQYF	TGTGCCAGCAGTTACCTCAGCGTGGCAGAGACCCAGTACTTC
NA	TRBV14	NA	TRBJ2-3	CASSDIRDLQGADTQYF	TGTGCCAGCAGTGACATCCGGGACCTTCAAGGGGCGGATACGCAGTATTTT
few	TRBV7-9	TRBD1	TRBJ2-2	CASTPDRENTGELFF	TGTGCCAGCACGCCGGACAGGGAGAACACCGGGGAGCTGTTTTTT
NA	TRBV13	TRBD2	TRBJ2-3	CASSYSTSGSDTQYF	TGTGCCAGCAGCTACTCGACTAGCGGGAGCGATACGCAGTATTTT
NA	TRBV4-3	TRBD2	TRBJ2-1	CASSRGPGLAGGLSYNEQFF	TGCGCCAGCAGCCGCGGACCGGGACTAGCGGGAGGCCTCTCCTACAATGAGCAGTTCTTC
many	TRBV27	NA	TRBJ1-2	CASSSDSWAPNYGYTF	TGTGCCAGCAGTTCGGACAGTTGGGCCCCTAACTATGGCTACACCTTC
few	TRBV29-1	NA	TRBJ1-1	CSTNLGMNTEAFF	TGCAGCACAAACCTAGGGATGAACACTGAAGCTTTCTTT